This passage covers 30 T cell receptor beta chains from one sample sequenced in a study of CD8 T cells in ankylosing spondylitis. One entry per CDR3 protein results from TCRdb running MiXCR on the 5' RACE reads. The sample lists approximately 250,000 distinct CDR3 sequences; more than 20% were seen once. Sequencing was performed on blood, either unsorted or a sorted T cell fraction (not recorded which). These receptors were taken from a male donor with ankylosing spondylitis or in good health (not recorded which).

This clonotype was picked up a small number of times. V usage is TRBV4-1 and J usage is TRBJ2-1, with D uncertain. The length of the CDR3 is 15 residues. The germline V gene has CDR1 MGHRA and CDR2 YSYEKL. Trimming stripped 4 bases from V and 6 bases from J, with 16 bases between. The CDR3 protein is CASSLLGGVPNEQFF. The CDR3 bases are TGCGCCAGCAGCCTTCTGGGCGGAGTCCCCAATGAGCAGTTCTTC.

This chain connects TRBV20-1 to TRBJ2-3; weak D call: TRBD1 (6 bases). The ends were cut back, 6 bases at V and 0 bases at J, with 13 bases in the middle. From germline, CDR1 is DFQATT and CDR2 SNEGSKA (reference sequence). The CDR3 extends over 14 amino acids. As DNA, the CDR3 is TGCAGTGCCATAGGACAGACTAGCACAGATACGCAGTATTTT. Translating it yields CSAIGQTSTDTQYF.

Ten or more counts support this clonotype. V gene TRBV20-1 combines with J gene TRBJ2-7, with D unresolved. The germline gives CDR1 DFQATT, CDR2 SNEGSKA (reference sequence). V was shortened by 6 bases and J by 2 bases, with 8 bases between the two germline ends. This CDR3 region has 11 residues. The CDR3 spells CSATETYEQYF. The DNA for the CDR3 is TGCAGTGCAACGGAGACCTACGAGCAGTACTTC.

There are a few counts of this clonotype. The rearrangement joins TRBV20-1 to TRBJ1-6, with 10 bases identical to TRBD1. J was trimmed by 10 bases and V by 0 bases; bases with no gene match: 6. Germline CDR1 and CDR2: DFQATT and SNEGSKA (reference sequence). The CDR3 is 15 amino acids. The CDR3 DNA is TGCAGTGCTAGAGATCAGACAGGGGGCTACTCACCCCTCCACTTT. Translated: CSARDQTGGYSPLHF.

In this sample, this clonotype turned up a few times. The chain is built from TRBV29-1 and TRBJ2-5; no definite D call. V gave up 2 bases and J gave up 5 bases, with 6 bases separating them. The length of the CDR3 is 11 residues. Germline CDR1 SQVTM, CDR2 ANQGSEA. The CDR3 loop is CSVELGETQYF. CDR3 bases: TGCAGCGTTGAATTGGGCGAGACCCAGTACTTC.

This clonotype was found once. This sequence joins TRBV7-2 and TRBJ2-2, with 7 positions matching TRBD2. After removal of 5 bases from V and 1 base from J, the junction contained 7 bases not matched to a gene. This CDR3 is built from 16 residues. CDR1 and CDR2 from the germline V gene are SGHTA and FQGNSA. CDR3 coding DNA: TGTGCCAGCAGCCCGCGGGGGAGTCAGAACACCGGGGAGCTGTTTTTT. Its protein product is CASSPRGSQNTGELFF.

The table lists this clonotype with many counts. The V and J genes are TRBV9 and TRBJ2-5; 12 nucleotides line up with TRBD2. The V gene end was trimmed by 0 bases and the J gene end by 2 bases; junction bases not matched to a gene: 2. The CDR3 is 16 residues long. Germline V lookup: CDR1 SGDLS, CDR2 YYNGEE. For the CDR3, the DNA is TGTGCCAGCAGCGTAGTAGGACTAGCGGGACAAGAGACCCAGTACTTC. Translated: CASSVVGLAGQETQYF.

The CDR3 DNA sequence: TGTGCCAGCAGTTTGCAGAGTACCTACGAGCAGTACTTC. This sequence encodes CASSLQSTYEQYF. V usage is TRBV12-3 or TRBV12-4 and J usage is TRBJ2-7; D is uncertain. This CDR3 region has 13 residues. V dropped 3 bases and J dropped 2 bases, with 8 bases sitting between them.

Ten or more counts support this clonotype. The V and J genes are TRBV5-1 and TRBJ2-3; D is perhaps TRBD2 (7 bases). Germline V gives CDR1 SGHRS, CDR2 YFSETQ. The CDR3 covers 14 residues. Trimming pared 2 bases from V and 5 bases from J, leaving 12 bases between. This CDR3 reads CASSFRGAGDTQYF. CDR3 bases: TGCGCCAGCAGCTTCCGGGGGGCTGGAGATACGCAGTATTTT.

This clonotype was seen ten or more times. V and J are TRBV20-1 and TRBJ1-6; no definite D call. Per germline, CDR1 DFQATT and CDR2 SNEGSKA (reference sequence). This CDR3 spans 15 amino acids. V shed 1 base and J shed 14 bases, with 21 bases lying between them. CDR3 DNA: TGCAGTGCTAGAGGGGCTGGGCGGATCGAGGAGGCCCTCCACTTT. Translation gives CSARGAGRIEEALHF.

The chain combines TRBV29-1 with TRBJ2-3; TRBD2 matches 7 bases. V lost 6 bases to trimming and J lost 0 bases; unmatched junction nucleotides: 12. This CDR3 is 16 amino acids long. Germline CDR1 reads SQVTM; CDR2 reads ANQGSEA. The CDR3 nucleotides are TGCAGCGTCTCCGGGGCTAGCGGACCCAGCACAGATACGCAGTATTTT. It specifies CSVSGASGPSTDTQYF.

This chain connects TRBV20-1 to TRBJ2-1; either TRBD1 or TRBD2 may supply D (6 bases each). V was pared by 0 bases and J by 7 bases, with 16 bases between. Germline V lookup: CDR1 DFQATT, CDR2 SNEGSKA (reference sequence). The CDR3 is 15 residues long. The CDR3 nucleotides are TGCAGTGCTAGAGATGGGGGGCCGGGTATGAATGAGCAGTTCTTC. Protein sequence: CSARDGGPGMNEQFF.

This clonotype was observed a few times. The rearrangement uses TRBV7-2 and TRBJ2-4; 9 bases map to TRBD1. V was clipped by 3 bases and J by 7 bases; unmatched bases: 1. The germline V gene encodes CDR1 SGHTA and CDR2 FQGNSA. This CDR3 contains 13 residues. The CDR3 DNA reads TGTGCCAGCAGCTTTGGGACAGGGAACATTCAGTACTTC. Its protein product is CASSFGTGNIQYF.

This clonotype was detected ten times or more. This rearrangement joins TRBV7-9 to TRBJ1-4, with TRBD1 matching 7 bases. V shed 5 bases and J 7 bases; nucleotides not matched to a gene: 13. The CDR3 spans 16 residues. CDR1 and CDR2 from the germline V gene are SEHNR and FQNEAQ (reference sequence). The CDR3 spells CASSVHLGGRFEKLFF. CDR3 DNA: TGTGCCAGCAGCGTACACTTAGGGGGCCGGTTTGAAAAACTGTTTTTT.

This chain connects TRBV12-3 or TRBV12-4 to TRBJ2-2; D is perhaps TRBD2 (6 bases). This CDR3 has 15 amino acids. V lost 6 bases to trimming and J lost 6 bases, with 17 bases between them. The CDR3 sequence: CASRGGPRKSGELFF. In DNA form, the CDR3 reads TGTGCCAGCAGGGGGGGACCGCGGAAGTCCGGGGAGCTGTTTTTT.

There are many counts of this clonotype. CDR3 protein: CASSASGGVYEQYF. The CDR3 DNA follows: TGTGCCAGCAGCGCGAGCGGGGGGGTCTACGAGCAGTACTTC. V usage is TRBV11-2 and J usage is TRBJ2-7; TRBD2 agrees at 10 bases. This CDR3 has 14 residues. After removal of 5 bases from V and 3 bases from J, the junction contained 4 bases not matched to a gene. The germline CDR1 and CDR2 sequences are SGHAT and FQNNGV.

CDR3 residues: CSARLTGGNYEQYF. CDR3 coding DNA: TGCAGTGCTAGACTTACAGGGGGCAACTACGAGCAGTACTTC. The rearrangement links TRBV20-1 to TRBJ2-7; 9 bases fit TRBD1. V gave up 2 bases and J gave up 3 bases; unmatched junction bases: 5. From germline, CDR1 is DFQATT and CDR2 SNEGSKA (reference sequence). The CDR3 sequence is 14 residues long.

The chain couples TRBV6-1 to TRBJ1-1; D possibly corresponds to TRBD1 (6 bases). The CDR3 is made up of 15 amino acids. V lost 6 bases and J lost 5, with 19 bases in between. Germline CDR1 reads MNHNS; CDR2 reads SASEGT. The CDR3 region is CASSHLGGARTEAFF. CDR3 nucleotides: TGTGCCAGCAGCCACCTCGGGGGGGCGAGAACTGAAGCTTTCTTT.

This clonotype has a count of ten or more. This chain joins TRBV12-3 or TRBV12-4 and TRBJ2-5; 10 bases fit TRBD1. With V trimmed by 7 bases and J by 4 bases, 6 bases remained unmatched. The CDR3 is 14 residues long. This chain's CDR3 is CASTPDRGSETQYF. Written as DNA, the CDR3 is TGTGCCAGCACTCCGGACAGGGGGTCAGAGACCCAGTACTTC.

This chain uses TRBV28 with TRBJ2-7; D unresolved. Germline CDR1 and CDR2: MDHEN and SYDVKM. Trimming removed 5 bases at V and 0 bases at J, with 5 bases between. The CDR3 consists of 12 residues. CDR3 protein: CASSPVSYEQYF. The CDR3 nucleotides are TGTGCCAGCAGTCCGGTCTCCTACGAGCAGTACTTC.

This clonotype has only a few counts. This chain links TRBV20-1 with TRBJ2-3; 8 bases match TRBD2. V trimming: 1 base; J trimming: 0 bases; junction bases outside the gene matches: 6. Germline values: CDR1 DFQATT, CDR2 SNEGSKA (reference sequence). CDR3 length: 16 residues. The DNA of the CDR3 is TGCAGTGCTAGAGTCAGCGGGGGATTTAGCACAGATACGCAGTATTTT. This encodes CSARVSGGFSTDTQYF.

The chain links TRBV12-3 or TRBV12-4 to TRBJ2-3; TRBD2 matches at 8 bases. The CDR3 runs 13 residues. Trimming took 6 bases from V and 3 from J; bases not matched to a gene: 2. The chain's CDR3 is CASRAGVTDTQYF. DNA for the CDR3: TGTGCCAGCAGAGCGGGGGTTACAGATACGCAGTATTTT.

This chain uses TRBV20-1 with TRBJ2-3, with D possibly being TRBD2 (6 bases). The CDR3 is 16 residues long. Trimming removed 3 bases from V and 0 bases from J, with 16 bases in between. Germline loops: CDR1 DFQATT, CDR2 SNEGSKA (reference sequence). The CDR3 here is CSASLPSVASTDTQYF. The CDR3, as DNA: TGCAGTGCTAGTCTCCCTAGCGTGGCTAGCACAGATACGCAGTATTTT.

This clonotype was recorded many times. The rearrangement uses TRBV7-2 and TRBJ2-5, with D perhaps matching TRBD2 (5 bases). V lost 7 bases and J 5 bases, leaving 14 bases between the germline ends. The CDR3 sequence is 13 residues long. Germline V gives CDR1 SGHTA, CDR2 FQGNSA. Here the CDR3 DNA reads TGTGCCAGCAAAATTCAGGCGGGTGAGACCCAGTACTTC. Translated, it gives CASKIQAGETQYF.

This clonotype was recorded at least ten times. The chain recombines TRBV5-1 with TRBJ1-1; D uncertain. The germline gives CDR1 SGHRS, CDR2 YFSETQ. The CDR3 covers 12 residues. Deletions cut 4 bases from V and 1 base from J, with 5 bases between. Here the CDR3 DNA reads TGCGCCAGCAGCCAACCGAACACTGAAGCTTTCTTT. Translated: CASSQPNTEAFF.

The genes are TRBV5-1 and TRBJ2-5; no clear D. The V and J ends lost 4 bases and 1 base respectively, with 8 bases between them. The CDR3 has 13 amino acids. The germline V gene has CDR1 SGHRS and CDR2 YFSETQ. In DNA form, the CDR3 reads TGCGCCAGCAGCGCGGATCTCCAAGAGACCCAGTACTTC. Protein: CASSADLQETQYF.

This clonotype was seen at least ten times. The chain carries TRBV11-2 and TRBJ2-1; 7 bases line up with TRBD2. CDR1 and CDR2 from the germline V gene are SGHAT and FQNNGV. Unmatched junction bases numbered 12, after V lost 1 base and J lost 12 bases. This CDR3 is 15 amino acids long. The CDR3: CASSLAAAGRAGQFF. CDR3 DNA: TGTGCCAGCAGCTTAGCAGCAGCGGGGAGAGCTGGGCAGTTCTTC.

This clonotype occurred many times. The chain has TRBV7-6 and TRBJ1-1; 10 nucleotides agree with TRBD1. Germline V gene lookup returns CDR1 SGHVS and CDR2 FNYEAQ. This CDR3 comprises 18 residues. V lost 1 base and J lost 5; bases outside the gene matches: 13. The CDR3 sequence is CASSLVGRDRGLWTEAFF. In DNA form, the CDR3 reads TGTGCCAGCAGCTTAGTTGGGCGGGACAGGGGCCTATGGACTGAAGCTTTCTTT. Full variable domain (missing parts from reference TRBV7-6 and TRBJ1-1): GAGVSQSPRYKVTKRGQDVALRCDPISGHVSLYWYRQALGQGPEFLTYFNYEAQQDKSGLPNDRFSAERPEGSISTLTIQRTEQRDSAMYRCASSLVGRDRGLWTEAFFGQGTRLTVV.

This clonotype was observed at least ten times. This chain links TRBV5-5 with TRBJ2-4; D call uncertain. Germline V gene lookup returns CDR1 SGHKS and CDR2 YYEKEE (reference sequence). Trimming shortened V by 1 base and J by 7 bases, and 12 bases separated the two germline ends. The CDR3 extends over 14 amino acids. The CDR3: CASSLWSIGNIQYF. The CDR3 DNA sequence: TGTGCCAGCAGCTTGTGGTCGATCGGGAACATTCAGTACTTC.

The sample holds a few counts of this clonotype. This chain connects TRBV20-1 to TRBJ2-7; D is unresolved. The V and J ends lost 1 base and 5 bases respectively, with 12 bases between them. Germline CDR1 is DFQATT and CDR2 is SNEGSKA (reference sequence). The CDR3 covers 13 residues. The CDR3 coding sequence is TGCAGTGCTAGAGGCCAGAGGCCCAACGAGCAGTACTTC. Protein: CSARGQRPNEQYF.